A single sample gave rise to the 9 T cell receptor beta chains below, sequenced in a study of graft-versus-host responses after intestinal transplantation. The antigens these receptors bind are not known. The protocol was immunoSEQ multiplex PCR, while the TCRdb copy is restricted to in-frame clones and leaves out a portion. The repertoire holds tens of thousands of clones, with roughly 91% as singletons. The sample here was unstimulated CD4+ T cells sorted from spleen or lymph node cells, taken before intestinal transplant. Receptors were obtained from a human donor who received an intestinal transplant.

The rearrangement joins TRBV2 to TRBJ1-6; D is ambiguous. The CDR3 runs to 13 residues. CDR1 SNHLY and CDR2 FYNNEI come from the germline V gene. V shed 0 bases and J shed 7 bases, with 4 bases lying between them. This CDR3 reads CASSEAQNSPLHF. As DNA, the CDR3 is TGTGCCAGCAGTGAAGCACAGAATTCACCCCTCCACTTT.

The chain carries TRBV11-2 and TRBJ2-7, with 7 nucleotides matching TRBD1. The germline V gene has CDR1 SGHAT and CDR2 FQNNGV. With 6 bases clipped from V and 7 bases from J, the junction kept 9 bases outside the gene matches. The CDR3 is 13 amino acids. CDR3: CASRKQGVREQYF. As DNA, the CDR3 is TGTGCCAGCAGGAAGCAGGGGGTCCGGGAGCAGTACTTC.

The genes are TRBV2 and TRBJ2-1, with 11 bases identical to TRBD2. Per the germline V gene, CDR1 is SNHLY and CDR2 is FYNNEI. V gave up 6 bases and J gave up 0 bases; unmatched junction bases: 4. This CDR3 comprises 16 residues. The CDR3 DNA reads as TGTGCCAGCAGGCTAGCGGGGGGTACCTCCTACAATGAGCAGTTCTTC. Residues: CASRLAGGTSYNEQFF.

CDR3 DNA: TGCGCCAGCAGCACTTACGGGAGCTCTGGGGCCAACGTCCTGACTTTC. Its protein product is CASSTYGSSGANVLTF. The chain links TRBV5-1 to TRBJ2-6; D perhaps matches TRBD2 (6 bases). V was pared by 4 bases and J by 0 bases, with 11 bases between. The length of the CDR3 is 16 residues. Germline CDR1 and CDR2: SGHRS and YFSETQ.

The chain couples TRBV7-8 to TRBJ2-2, with D maybe TRBD2 (5 bases). The length of the CDR3 is 12 residues. V was cut by 6 bases and J by 7 bases, with 9 bases left in between. Germline loops: CDR1 SGHVS, CDR2 FQNEAQ. The CDR3 DNA reads as TGTGCCAGCAGTTTGAGGGTCGGGGAGCTGTTTTTT. This translates into CASSLRVGELFF. Full variable domain (missing parts from reference TRBV7-8 and TRBJ2-2): GAGVSQSPRYKVAKRGQDVALRCDPISGHVSLFWYQQALGQGPEFLTYFQNEAQLDKSGLPSDRFFAERPEGSVSTLKIQRTQQEDSAVYLCASSLRVGELFFGEGSRLTVL.

The chain couples TRBV5-1 to TRBJ2-1, with D tentatively TRBD1 (5 bases). The V gene lost 3 bases and the J gene lost 5 bases, with 9 bases spanning the gap. This CDR3 has 13 residues. Germline CDR1 is SGHRS and CDR2 is YFSETQ. The CDR3 here is CASSSGLDNEQFF. The CDR3 region has the DNA TGCGCCAGCAGCTCAGGGCTTGACAATGAGCAGTTCTTC.

This chain joins TRBV19 and TRBJ2-3; maybe TRBD1 (5 bases). V lost 1 base and J lost 3, with 8 bases in between. This CDR3 has 14 residues. The germline gives CDR1 LNHDA, CDR2 SQIVND (reference sequence). CDR3 DNA sequence: TGTGCCAGTAGTATAGGCCCAGGGACAGATACGCAGTATTTT. Protein product: CASSIGPGTDTQYF.

The rearrangement links TRBV10-3 to TRBJ2-7; 7 positions agree with TRBD1. The CDR3 is 14 amino acids. Germline-derived CDR1 and CDR2 are ENHRY and SYGVKD. Trimming took 4 bases from V and 2 from J; bases not matched to a gene: 5. The CDR3: CAISGQGSAYEQYF. CDR3 DNA: TGTGCCATCAGTGGACAGGGATCGGCCTACGAGCAGTACTTC.

J is TRBJ1-2 and V is TRBV28; 8 bases are a match to TRBD1. Germline V gene sequence: CDR1 MDHEN, CDR2 SYDVKM. V was clipped by 5 bases and J by 4 bases; unmatched bases: 3. CDR3 length: 13 amino acids. CDR3: CASSRQGPYGYTF. The CDR3 DNA reads TGTGCCAGCAGTCGACAGGGGCCCTATGGCTACACCTTC.